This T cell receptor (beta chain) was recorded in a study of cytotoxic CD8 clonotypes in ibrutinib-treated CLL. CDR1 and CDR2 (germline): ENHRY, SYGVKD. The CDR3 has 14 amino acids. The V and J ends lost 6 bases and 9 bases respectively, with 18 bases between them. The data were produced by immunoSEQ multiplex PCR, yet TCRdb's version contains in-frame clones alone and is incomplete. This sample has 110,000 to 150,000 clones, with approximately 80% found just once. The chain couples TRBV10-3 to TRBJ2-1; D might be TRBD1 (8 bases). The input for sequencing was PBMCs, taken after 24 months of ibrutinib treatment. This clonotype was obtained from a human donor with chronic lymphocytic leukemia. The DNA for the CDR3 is TGTGCCATCAGCGCGGACAGGGAGGGTGGTGAGCAGTTCTTC. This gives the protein CAISADREGGEQFF.